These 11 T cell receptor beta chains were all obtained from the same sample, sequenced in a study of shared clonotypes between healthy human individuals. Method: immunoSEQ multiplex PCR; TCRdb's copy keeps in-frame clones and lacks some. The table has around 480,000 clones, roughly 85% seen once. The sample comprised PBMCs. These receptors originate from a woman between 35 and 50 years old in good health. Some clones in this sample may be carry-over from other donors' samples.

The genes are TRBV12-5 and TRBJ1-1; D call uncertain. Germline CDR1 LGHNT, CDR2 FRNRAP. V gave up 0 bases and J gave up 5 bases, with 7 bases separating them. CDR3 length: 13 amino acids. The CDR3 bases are TGTGCTAGTGGTTTGGTAGAAGGAACTGAAGCTTTCTTT. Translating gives CASGLVEGTEAFF.

The CDR3 protein is CASSVGVVTPLYNEQFF. CDR3 coding DNA: TGTGCCAGCAGCGTGGGGGTGGTAACCCCTCTATACAATGAGCAGTTCTTC. The chain couples TRBV9 to TRBJ2-1; D is possibly TRBD1 or TRBD2 (5 bases each). This CDR3 spans 17 amino acids. V was trimmed by 2 bases and J by 4 bases, leaving 19 bases between them. Germline CDR1 is SGDLS and CDR2 is YYNGEE. Full variable domain (missing parts from reference TRBV9 and TRBJ2-1): DSGVTQTPKHLITATGQRVTLRCSPRSGDLSVYWYQQSLDQGLQFLIQYYNGEERAKGNILERFSAQQFPDLHSELNLSSLELGDSALYFCASSVGVVTPLYNEQFFGPGTRLTVL.

The CDR3 region is CASSLGGGAPQETQYF. In DNA, the CDR3 is TGTGCCAGCAGCTTAGGGGGGGGCGCCCCCCAAGAGACCCAGTACTTC. V and J are TRBV7-2 and TRBJ2-5, with a tentative D call TRBD2 (7 bases). The CDR3 loop spans 16 amino acids. The V gene's germline CDR1 is SGHTA and CDR2 FQGNSA. V was shortened by 1 base and J by 1 base, with 13 bases between the two germline ends.

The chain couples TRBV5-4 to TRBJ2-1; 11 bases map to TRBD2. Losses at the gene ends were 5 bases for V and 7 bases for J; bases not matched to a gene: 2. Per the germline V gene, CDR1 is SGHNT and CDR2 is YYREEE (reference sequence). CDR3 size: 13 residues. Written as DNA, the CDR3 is TGTGCCAGCAGTTGGACTAGCGGGAATGAGCAGTTCTTC. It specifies CASSWTSGNEQFF.

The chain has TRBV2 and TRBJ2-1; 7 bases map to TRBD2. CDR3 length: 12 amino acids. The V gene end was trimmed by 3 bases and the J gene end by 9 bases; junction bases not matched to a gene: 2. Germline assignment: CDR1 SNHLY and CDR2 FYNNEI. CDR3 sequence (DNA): TGTGCCAGCAGTGATAGGGAGGGTGAGCAGTTCTTC. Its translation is CASSDREGEQFF.

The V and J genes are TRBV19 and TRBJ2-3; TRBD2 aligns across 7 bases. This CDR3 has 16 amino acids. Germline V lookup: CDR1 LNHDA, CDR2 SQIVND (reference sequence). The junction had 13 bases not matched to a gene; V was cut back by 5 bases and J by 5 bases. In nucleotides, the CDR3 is TGTGCCAGTAGTGGCCGCGGGGGAGGGCCGGTAGATACGCAGTATTTT. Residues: CASSGRGGGPVDTQYF.

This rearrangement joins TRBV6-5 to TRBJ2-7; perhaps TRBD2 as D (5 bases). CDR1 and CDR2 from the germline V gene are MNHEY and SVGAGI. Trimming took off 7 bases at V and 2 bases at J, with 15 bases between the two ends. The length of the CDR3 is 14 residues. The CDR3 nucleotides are TGTGCCAGCACGGGGAGTGTTGTCCCCTACGAGCAGTACTTC. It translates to CASTGSVVPYEQYF.

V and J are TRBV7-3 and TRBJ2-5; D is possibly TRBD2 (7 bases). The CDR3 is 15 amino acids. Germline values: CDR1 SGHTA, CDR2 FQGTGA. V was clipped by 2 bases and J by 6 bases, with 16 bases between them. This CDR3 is CASSLDAGAGKTQYF. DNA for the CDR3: TGTGCCAGCAGCTTAGACGCGGGGGCCGGGAAGACCCAGTACTTC.

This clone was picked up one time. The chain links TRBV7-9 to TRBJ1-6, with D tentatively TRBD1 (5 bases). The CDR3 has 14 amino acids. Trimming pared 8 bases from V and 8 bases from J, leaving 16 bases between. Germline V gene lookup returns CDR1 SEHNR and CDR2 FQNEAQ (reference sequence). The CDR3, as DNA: TGTGCCAGCCGGCCAGCGGCAGGGTATTCACCCCTCCACTTT. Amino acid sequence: CASRPAAGYSPLHF. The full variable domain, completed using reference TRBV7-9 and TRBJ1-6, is DTGVSQNPRHKITKRGQNVTFRCDPISEHNRLYWYRQTLGQGPEFLTYFQNEAQLEKSRLLSDRFSAERPKGSFSTLEIQRTEQGDSAMYLCASRPAAGYSPLHFGNGTRLTVT.

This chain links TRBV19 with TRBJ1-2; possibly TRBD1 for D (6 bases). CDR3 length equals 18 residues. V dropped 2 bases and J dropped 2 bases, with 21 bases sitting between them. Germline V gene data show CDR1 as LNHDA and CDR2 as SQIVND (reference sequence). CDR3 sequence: CASSIWIFGQRTNYGYTF. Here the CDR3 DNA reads TGTGCCAGTAGTATATGGATCTTCGGACAGCGAACCAACTATGGCTACACCTTC.

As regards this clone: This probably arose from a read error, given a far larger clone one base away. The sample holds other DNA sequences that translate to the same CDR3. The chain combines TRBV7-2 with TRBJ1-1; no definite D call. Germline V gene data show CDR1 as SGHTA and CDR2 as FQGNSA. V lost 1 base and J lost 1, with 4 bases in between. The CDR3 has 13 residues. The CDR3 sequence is CASSLVENTEAFF. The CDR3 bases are TGTGCCAGCAGCTTAGTGGAGAACACTGAAGCTTTCTTT.